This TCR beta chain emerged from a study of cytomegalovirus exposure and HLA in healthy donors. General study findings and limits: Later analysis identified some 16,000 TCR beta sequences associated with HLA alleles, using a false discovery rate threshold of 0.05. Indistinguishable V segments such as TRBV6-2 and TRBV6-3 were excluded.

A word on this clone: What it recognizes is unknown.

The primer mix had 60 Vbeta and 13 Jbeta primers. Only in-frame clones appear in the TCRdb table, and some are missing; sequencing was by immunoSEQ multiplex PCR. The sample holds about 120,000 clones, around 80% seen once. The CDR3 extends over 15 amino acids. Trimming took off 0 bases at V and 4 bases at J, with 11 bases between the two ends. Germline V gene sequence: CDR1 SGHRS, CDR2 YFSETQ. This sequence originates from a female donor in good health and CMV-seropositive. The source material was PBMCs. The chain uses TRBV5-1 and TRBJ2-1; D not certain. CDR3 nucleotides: TGCGCCAGCAGCTTGGTTGTCGGTTCTTACAATGAGCAGTTCTTC. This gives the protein CASSLVVGSYNEQFF.